This T cell receptor (beta chain) derives from a study of shared clonotypes between healthy human individuals (dated by TCRdb to about 2020). A note on the overall study: The cohort included a few men and a couple of women between 18 and 49 years of age. For each donor, CD4 naive and CD4 memory were each run on three plates, CD8 naive on two plates, and CD8 memory on one plate. To estimate repertoire size and how much clonotype sharing occurs between individuals, the study deeply sequenced the blood TCR repertoires of five healthy adults. To increase sequencing depth and limit assay-specific biases, TCR repertoire library preparation and sequencing were carried out by different laboratories using diverse techniques. Leukapheresis yielded between about 0.8 and 8.9 billion PBMCs per donor. What the work shows at the level of the full study, not this receptor alone: Incomplete sequencing was indicated by rarefaction of sorted-subset datasets, despite the large sequencing depth. When several donors were compared, the shared fraction of clonotypes was about 5% for naive CD4, more than 3% for naive CD8, about 2.4% for memory CD4, and 0.35% to 0.4% for memory CD8. Higher generation probabilities were observed for clonotypes shared by all four sorted-subset donors than for non-shared clonotypes. Pairwise subsampling indicated that sequencing depth was expected to affect the degree of clonotype sharing among donors. Sampling was restricted to blood, and TCR repertoires in tissues likely differ from the TCR repertoires found in blood. Larger estimated clonotype richness was generally found for naive subsets than for memory subsets. Because the study included a small number of donors, the genetic and exposure-history diversity represented was limited.

Using the deep immunoSEQ assay, TCR CDR3 regions were amplified from genomic DNA by multiplex PCR. For each cell subset, the extracted genomic DNA was distributed evenly across all wells of several immunoSEQ 96-well plates, and each plate served as one replicate. For sorted subsets, roughly 200 ng of genomic DNA, equivalent to 30,000 or so T cell genomes, went into each replicate PCR. Purified libraries were quantified with a Qubit 3.0 fluorometer, sized on a Bioanalyzer 2100, and re-quantified with the KAPA Library Quantification kit. Every immunoSEQ 96-well plate was sequenced on a dedicated single-read 150-cycle Illumina NextSeq 550 flow cell. The paper's processing steps were these. Because only junctional sequences without quality scores were contained in the immunoSEQ output, filtering matching that applied to full-length reads could not be performed. To assign V/J genes and CDR3, sequences were annotated against IMGT germline references using PyIR, a Python wrapper for IgBLAST v1.9. Reads with weak V/J assignments (E-value above 1e-6), missing CDR3, stop codons, out-of-frame junctions, or ambiguous translated residues were removed. V3J clonotypes were defined as sequences sharing the same inferred V gene, J gene, and CDR3 amino acid sequence. To compute the percentage overlap between repertoires, the number of shared unique clonotypes was divided by the size of the smaller repertoire. Three approaches were used to assess repertoire richness: RTK rarefaction, the Chao1 estimator, and Recon v2.1 estimates of unobserved clonotypes. OLGA was used to compute generation probabilities for all TCRbeta clonotypes that the gDNA method yielded from a handful of donors. The immuneACCESS repertoire file appears here via TCRdb, limited to in-frame rearrangements. These files lack a portion of the clones; in checked studies, under half of the deficit traces to unresolved V genes, and the cause of the others is not known. For V, J and clone size, that table is used; D and trimming come from the DNA. For this sample there are 2 million to 2.5 million clones; approximately 93% appear just once. The ten largest clonotypes hold about 0.37% of the sample.

Worth noting for this clone: Its antigen remains undetermined. Base qualities are not at hand, and no much larger clone is one base apart.

The donors were healthy, HIV-negative adults with no recently reported acute infections or vaccinations. Only Caucasian adults living in Nashville, Tennessee, USA were represented among the donors. CD4+ T cells were enriched by magnetic negative selection, after which naive cells were positively selected on CD45RA and the negative fraction was taken as the memory subset. Blood was collected by leukapheresis, and PBMCs were isolated by Ficoll-Histopaque density gradient centrifugation and then cryopreserved in liquid nitrogen vapor phase. Analytical flow cytometry was used to check the purity and quantity of each magnetically sorted T cell population. Each sorted fraction had its genomic DNA isolated and then quantified by UV absorbance on a Nanodrop 2000c. CDR1 and CDR2 are drawn from the germline V gene (reference sequence): PRHDT, FYEKMQ. There are 17 amino acids in the CDR3, from cysteine to phenylalanine inclusive. The retained sequence is limited to the CDR3, 51 bases, with the frame set at the first base. Cut back by 0 bases and 0 bases, the V and J ends lie 12 bases apart.

The receptor's source is a man between 18 and 29 years old in good health. Some clones in this sample may be carry-over from other donors' samples. The chain was built from TRBV13 and TRBJ2-4; no D gene can be assigned with confidence. Sequenced sample: naive CD4+ T cells from PBMCs. Taken with the paper, the label for cell subset or site translates to: CD45RA+ positively selected. The DNA is TGTGCCAGCAGCTTAGGCAGTGCTTCTATAGCCAAAAACATTCAGTACTTC. It translates as CASSLGSASIAKNIQYF. The variable domain in full, with residues beyond the CDR3 obtained from the reference TRBV13 and TRBJ2-4 genes, is AAGVIQSPRHLIKEKRETATLKCYPIPRHDTVYWYQQGPGQDPQFLISFYEKMQSDKGSIPDRFSAQQFSDYHSELNMSSLELGDSALYFCASSLGSASIAKNIQYFGAGTRLSVL.